This T cell receptor beta chain originates from a study of blood T cell repertoires in COVID-19. As for the study in general: Samples came from the United States, Italy and Spain, spanning acute and convalescent COVID-19. PBMCs, B-cell-depleted T cells, or T cells provided the cDNA or gDNA that made up the material.

This clone has only a few counts. Germline V CDR1 and CDR2: SNHLY, FYNNEI. Trimming removed 2 bases at V and 4 bases at J, with 11 bases between. The CDR3 spans 15 residues. In the authors' workflow: From reference gene primer amplification, estimates of nucleated cell counts were derived. Clones were read by immunoSEQ multiplex PCR, and TCRdb kept only the in-frame ones, dropping some. That table supplies the V and J calls and clone size; D and trimming were determined from the DNA. Of 130,000 to 150,000 clones listed, 88% are singletons. The TCR was taken from a man between 45 and 60 years old with active or convalescent COVID-19. The chain links TRBV2 to TRBJ2-2; perhaps TRBD1 as D (7 bases). What was sequenced was peripheral blood. The CDR3 spells CASSESGGLTGELFF. CDR3 bases: TGTGCCAGCAGTGAATCAGGGGGACTCACCGGGGAGCTGTTTTTT. The whole variable domain, remainder taken from reference TRBV2 and TRBJ2-2, is EPEVTQTPSHQVTQMGQEVILRCVPISNHLYFYWYRQILGQKVEFLVSFYNNEISEKSEIFDDQFSVERPDGSNFTLKIRSTKLEDSAMYFCASSESGGLTGELFFGEGSRLTVL.